The following is a T cell receptor (beta chain) sequence with its context. Under the authors' procedure: Amplified reference gene primers provided the basis for estimating nucleated cell counts. The repertoire was sequenced with immunoSEQ multiplex PCR; TCRdb's copy has only in-frame clones and lacks some. The DNA was the basis for D and trimming; V, J and clone size are from that table. The sample contains approximately 200,000 clones, roughly 83% of which appear only once. The data originate from a study of blood T cell repertoires in COVID-19. Germline CDR1 SEHNR, CDR2 FQNEAQ (reference sequence). The CDR3 has 17 residues. V lost 4 bases and J lost 5; bases outside the gene matches: 14. Cohort placement rested on clinical history that participants reported themselves. Cohort 3 recovered donors had two negative PCRs, clearance, or symptom resolution.

The sequence was collected from a woman in her thirties who had recovered from COVID-19. The rearrangement joins TRBV7-9 to TRBJ1-1, with 9 bases that match TRBD1. The source material was PBMCs or T cells enriched from blood (not recorded which). The CDR3 nucleotides are TGTGCCAGCAGCTGGGCGGGCGGCCCGGGACAGGGTACTGAAGCTTTCTTT. Its translation: CASSWAGGPGQGTEAFF.